This T cell receptor beta chain was observed in a study of PD-L1 blockade in urothelial cancer. Across the study: At 3 weeks after treatment start (second dose) and again at 6 weeks, blood was analyzed. Per blood sample, T cells had a median of around 150,000.

Time point defined: pretreatment peripheral blood. The patients had locally advanced or metastatic urothelial carcinoma. Between 1 and 8 samples, pretreatment and on-treatment, were given by each patient. Clones were sequenced by immunoSEQ multiplex PCR, and TCRdb holds only the in-frame ones, with some missing. This table has around 100,000 clones, roughly 91% appearing once. Germline CDR1 reads SNHLY; CDR2 reads FYNNEI. This CDR3 is 12 amino acids long. Trimming stripped 2 bases from V and 5 bases from J, with 6 bases between. The TCR comes from a man aged 60 to 69 with urothelial cancer. This chain uses TRBV2 with TRBJ1-1; D unresolved. The material sequenced was PBMCs, taken around atezolizumab (anti-PD-L1) treatment. The CDR3 DNA is TGTGCCAGCAGTGAACTCCGGACTGAAGCTTTCTTT. It codes for CASSELRTEAFF.